A single sample is the source of the 28 T cell receptor beta chains below, sequenced in a study of response to subunit inactivated influenza vaccine. Each CDR3 protein gets one entry after TCRdb re-called the RT-PCR reads with MiXCR. The sample yields more than 450,000 distinct CDR3 sequences, 7.6% seen once. The sample consisted of PBMCs from blood, taken around 25 months after vaccination. Receptors were obtained from a man aged 50 to 69 who received an inactivated influenza vaccine.

This clonotype was detected only a few times. The rearrangement joins TRBV5-5 to TRBJ2-2; maybe TRBD2 (6 bases). V lost 4 bases and J lost 5, with 18 bases in between. Germline CDR1 is SGHKS and CDR2 is YYEKEE (reference sequence). There are 16 residues in the CDR3. CDR3 amino acids: CASSPGWRVETGELFF. CDR3 DNA: TGTGCCAGCAGCCCCGGGTGGAGGGTTGAGACCGGGGAGCTGTTTTTT.

The genes are TRBV28 and TRBJ2-1, with D unresolved. Germline-derived CDR1 and CDR2 are MDHEN and SYDVKM. V shed 5 bases and J shed 0 bases, with 11 bases lying between them. The CDR3 covers 15 residues. The CDR3 region is CASSLQLSSYNEQFF. The CDR3 DNA follows: TGTGCCAGCAGTCTCCAATTGAGCTCCTACAATGAGCAGTTCTTC.

There are a few counts of this clonotype. V usage is TRBV28 and J usage is TRBJ2-7, with D possibly matching TRBD2 (6 bases). This CDR3 is 14 amino acids long. From germline, CDR1 is MDHEN and CDR2 SYDVKM. V lost 7 bases, J lost 2 bases, and 15 bases lay in between. The CDR3 sequence: CASNVRGFPYEQYF. The CDR3 DNA follows: TGTGCCAGCAACGTACGGGGGTTCCCCTACGAGCAGTACTTC.

The V and J genes are TRBV7-2 and TRBJ2-7; a possible D gene is TRBD1 (6 bases). CDR1 SGHTA and CDR2 FQGNSA come from the germline V gene. The CDR3 is made up of 14 amino acids. Trimming cost V 3 bases and J 5 bases, with 14 bases left between them. The CDR3 DNA reads as TGTGCCAGCAGCTTGGGCCAGGGGAGAAACGAGCAGTACTTC. It specifies CASSLGQGRNEQYF.

There are a few counts of this clonotype. V gene TRBV4-3 combines with J gene TRBJ2-2, with unresolved D. Germline V CDR1 and CDR2: LGHNA, YSLEER. The germline V and J ends were trimmed by 0 bases and 3 bases, with 8 bases remaining between them. The CDR3 covers 15 residues. CDR3 sequence: CASSQDLLDTGELFF. CDR3 coding DNA: TGCGCCAGCAGCCAAGACCTACTTGACACCGGGGAGCTGTTTTTT.

The rearrangement links TRBV7-9 to TRBJ2-3; 8 nucleotides agree with TRBD2. V lost 3 bases and J lost 2; bases outside the gene matches: 4. Germline CDR1 and CDR2: SEHNR and FQNEAQ (reference sequence). CDR3 size: 15 residues. This chain's CDR3 is CASSFGGGITDTQYF. CDR3 bases: TGTGCCAGCAGCTTTGGCGGGGGGATCACAGATACGCAGTATTTT.

The chain combines TRBV18 with TRBJ1-5; 7 positions match TRBD1. The CDR3 has 14 amino acids. Looked up from germline, CDR1 is KGHSH and CDR2 is LQKENI. V gave up 5 bases and J gave up 7 bases; unmatched junction bases: 8. In DNA form, the CDR3 reads TGTGCCAGCTCAGGAGACAGGGATAGACAGCCCCAGCATTTT. Protein: CASSGDRDRQPQHF.

This clonotype has just a few counts. This chain connects TRBV5-1 to TRBJ1-2; D is unresolved. The CDR3 is 15 amino acids. V lost 4 bases and J 2 bases, leaving 15 bases between the germline ends. Germline V gene sequence: CDR1 SGHRS, CDR2 YFSETQ. CDR3 region: CASSDGDPRNYGYTF. CDR3 nucleotides: TGCGCCAGCAGCGATGGCGACCCCCGCAACTATGGCTACACCTTC.

This chain joins TRBV27 and TRBJ1-4; D possibly corresponds to TRBD1 (6 bases). This CDR3 contains 15 residues. The V and J ends lost 6 bases and 6 bases respectively, with 17 bases between them. CDR1 and CDR2 (germline): MNHEY, SMNVEV (reference sequence). The CDR3: CASSSAGAGDEKLFF. CDR3 nucleotide sequence: TGTGCCAGCAGCTCGGCGGGGGCGGGTGATGAAAAACTGTTTTTT.

In this sample, this clonotype turned up a few times. The chain recombines TRBV4-2 with TRBJ2-6; the D call may be TRBD1 or TRBD2 (5 bases each). V was cut by 0 bases and J by 4 bases, with 16 bases left in between. The CDR3 has 18 amino acids. Germline V lookup: CDR1 LGHNA, CDR2 YNFKEQ. The CDR3 DNA follows: TGTGCCAGCAGCCAAGAGAGGTCCGGGGCCGGCGGGGCCAACGTCCTGACTTTC. It encodes CASSQERSGAGGANVLTF.

This clonotype has only a few counts. This rearrangement joins TRBV19 to TRBJ1-2; a weak D match, TRBD1 (5 bases). The germline V and J ends were trimmed by 7 bases and 4 bases, with 16 bases remaining between them. CDR3 length equals 14 residues. Germline V gene sequence: CDR1 LNHDA, CDR2 SQIVND (reference sequence). CDR3 sequence reads: CASTTGRASYGYTF. The CDR3 DNA follows: TGTGCCAGTACTACGGGACGGGCAAGCTATGGCTACACCTTC.

This clonotype was observed many times. V usage is TRBV13 and J usage is TRBJ2-2; D possibly corresponds to TRBD2 (5 bases). Looked up from germline, CDR1 is PRHDT and CDR2 is FYEKMQ (reference sequence). CDR3 size: 17 residues. Trimming pared 0 bases from V and 4 bases from J, leaving 15 bases between. The CDR3 protein is CASSLGGGPRSTGELFF. The CDR3 nucleotides are TGTGCCAGCAGCTTAGGAGGCGGGCCGCGCAGCACCGGGGAGCTGTTTTTT.

This rearrangement joins TRBV6-2 or TRBV6-3 to TRBJ2-1; 10 nucleotides agree with TRBD2. V was pared by 6 bases and J by 4 bases, with 6 bases of the junction left unmatched. The germline gives CDR1 MNHEY, CDR2 SVGEGT. The CDR3 runs to 15 residues. CDR3 region: CASSFGLAEYNEQFF. CDR3 nucleotide sequence: TGTGCCAGCAGCTTTGGACTAGCGGAGTACAATGAGCAGTTCTTC.

This clonotype has a handful of counts. J is TRBJ1-1 and V is TRBV5-1; D is ambiguous. CDR1 and CDR2 from the germline V gene are SGHRS and YFSETQ. The CDR3 runs 14 residues. Trimming left V 2 bases short and J 5 bases short, with 13 bases between. CDR3 sequence reads: CASSFGELRTEAFF. The CDR3 DNA reads as TGCGCCAGCAGCTTTGGGGAATTGAGGACTGAAGCTTTCTTT. Full variable domain (missing parts from reference TRBV5-1 and TRBJ1-1): KAGVTQTPRYLIKTRGQQVTLSCSPISGHRSVSWYQQTPGQGLQFLFEYFSETQRNKGNFPGRFSGRQFSNSRSEMNVSTLELGDSALYLCASSFGELRTEAFFGQGTRLTVV.

This clonotype was recorded many times. The CDR3 nucleotides are TGTGCCAGCAGTTTAGCTGGGACAACCAAAAACATTCAGTACTTC. Protein: CASSLAGTTKNIQYF. The V gene is TRBV12-3 or TRBV12-4, the J gene TRBJ2-4, with D maybe TRBD1 (6 bases). V dropped 0 bases and J dropped 2 bases, with 8 bases sitting between them. The CDR3 is 15 amino acids.

The sample holds a few counts of this clonotype. The V and J genes are TRBV12-3 or TRBV12-4 and TRBJ2-2, with D possibly TRBD2 on 5 matching bases. Trimming removed 9 bases at V and 0 bases at J, with 8 bases between. The CDR3 spans 13 residues. The CDR3 loop reads CASAGTNTGELFF. In nucleotides, the CDR3 is TGTGCCAGTGCCGGGACGAACACCGGGGAGCTGTTTTTT.

This clonotype was seen repeatedly, ten times or more. The chain uses TRBV5-1 and TRBJ2-3; D is perhaps TRBD1 (6 bases). Per the germline V gene, CDR1 is SGHRS and CDR2 is YFSETQ. The CDR3 length is 14 residues. V was trimmed by 4 bases and J by 5 bases, leaving 14 bases between them. In nucleotides, the CDR3 is TGCGCCAGCAGCCCATCACAGGGACGAGATACGCAGTATTTT. It encodes CASSPSQGRDTQYF.

Only a few counts were recorded for this clonotype. The gene calls are TRBV20-1 and TRBJ2-7, with 8 bases aligning to TRBD1. Germline CDR1 DFQATT, CDR2 SNEGSKA (reference sequence). The CDR3 sequence is 15 residues long. V was clipped by 0 bases and J by 1 base; unmatched bases: 5. The CDR3, as DNA: TGCAGTGCTAGAGAGCAGGGGGCGAAGTCCTACGAGCAGTACTTC. As protein: CSAREQGAKSYEQYF.

This clonotype was seen repeatedly, ten times or more. J is TRBJ2-1 and V is TRBV30; the D gene is possibly TRBD1 (5 bases). V shed 8 bases and J shed 0 bases, with 20 bases lying between them. The CDR3 totals 16 residues. The germline V gene has CDR1 GTSNPN and CDR2 SVGIG (reference sequence). The CDR3 bases are TGTGCCAGCATAAGGGGTACCCTGGGCTCCTACAATGAGCAGTTCTTC. As protein: CASIRGTLGSYNEQFF.

This chain links TRBV28 with TRBJ2-1; 7 nucleotides line up with TRBD2. CDR1 and CDR2 from the germline V gene are MDHEN and SYDVKM. CDR3 size: 14 residues. V was clipped by 3 bases and J by 3 bases; unmatched bases: 2. CDR3 amino acids: CASSFRDYYNEQFF. In DNA form, the CDR3 reads TGTGCCAGCAGTTTTAGGGACTACTACAATGAGCAGTTCTTC.

This clonotype has a handful of counts. This rearrangement joins TRBV12-3 or TRBV12-4 to TRBJ2-3, with TRBD2 matching 9 bases. The CDR3 extends over 15 amino acids. With V trimmed by 1 base and J by 7 bases, 6 bases remained unmatched. The CDR3 nucleotides are TGTGCCAGCAGTTTAGTAGCGGGGGACCGGCATACGCAGTATTTT. Amino acid sequence: CASSLVAGDRHTQYF.

The chain carries TRBV20-1 and TRBJ2-7, with 7 bases fitting TRBD1. From germline, CDR1 is DFQATT and CDR2 SNEGSKA (reference sequence). J gave up 0 bases and V 6 bases, and 11 bases lay outside the gene matches. This CDR3 has 15 amino acids. The CDR3 DNA reads as TGCAGTGCAAGTCGACAGGGCGTATCCTCCTACGAGCAGTACTTC. As protein: CSASRQGVSSYEQYF.

This clonotype was counted many times. The V and J genes are TRBV20-1 and TRBJ2-7; the match to TRBD2 covers 10 bases. In germline, CDR1 is DFQATT, CDR2 SNEGSKA (reference sequence). V lost 2 bases and J lost 7; bases outside the gene matches: 8. The CDR3 runs to 14 residues. Here the CDR3 DNA reads TGCAGTGCTAGAATGCTAGCGGGAGATTGGGAGCAGTACTTC. Its translation is CSARMLAGDWEQYF.

The chain couples TRBV6-2 or TRBV6-3 to TRBJ2-7; D may be TRBD1 or TRBD2 (5 bases each). The CDR3 has 14 residues. CDR1 is MNHEY and CDR2 is SVGEGT in the germline V gene. V lost 5 bases and J 0 bases, leaving 11 bases between the germline ends. The CDR3 coding sequence is TGTGCCAGCAGTACCGGGACCAGCTCCTACGAGCAGTACTTC. Its translation: CASSTGTSSYEQYF.

This clonotype occurred a few times. J is TRBJ2-2 and V is TRBV21-1; the DNA was not used to check the table's D call, TRBD2. TRBV21-1 is noted as a pseudogene. The CDR3 totals 16 residues. CDR3: CASSPRVGGLTGELFF. The CDR3 bases are TGTGCCAGCAGCCCAAGGGTCGGGGGACTCACCGGGGAGCTGTTTTTT.

The chain recombines TRBV20-1 with TRBJ2-1; a possible D gene is TRBD2 (6 bases). The CDR3 has 15 residues. CDR1 DFQATT and CDR2 SNEGSKA come from the germline V gene (reference sequence). V was clipped by 6 bases and J by 3 bases, with 18 bases between them. CDR3 DNA: TGCAGTGCCCCTTTCCCGGGGGTGATCTACAATGAGCAGTTCTTC. Its protein product is CSAPFPGVIYNEQFF.

This clonotype was counted a few times. V is TRBV7-3 and J is TRBJ2-1, with a possible D match to TRBD2 (5 bases). The germline gives CDR1 SGHTA, CDR2 FQGTGA. V lost 3 bases and J lost 2, with 20 bases in between. The CDR3 sequence is 18 residues long. The CDR3 nucleotides read TGTGCCAGCAGCTTGGTTGCGGGCTCCCCGAACCCCTACAATGAGCAGTTCTTC. Its protein product is CASSLVAGSPNPYNEQFF.

Only a few counts were recorded for this clonotype. The J gene is TRBJ2-1, the V gene TRBV7-6; either TRBD1 or TRBD2 may supply D (5 bases each). V lost 3 bases and J 0 bases, leaving 12 bases between the germline ends. The CDR3 loop spans 16 amino acids. Germline CDR1 SGHVS, CDR2 FNYEAQ. For the CDR3, the DNA is TGTGCCAGCAGCTTCCCTAGGGACGGCTCCTACAATGAGCAGTTCTTC. This gives the protein CASSFPRDGSYNEQFF.